The 2 T cell receptor beta chains below come from one sample, sequenced in a study of blood T cell repertoires in COVID-19. TCRdb's table, derived via immunoSEQ multiplex PCR, lists solely in-frame clones and lacks some. The sample holds hundreds of thousands of clones, 80% to 85% seen once. Sequences were obtained from peripheral blood. All receptors come from a woman older than 75 with active or convalescent COVID-19.

A remark on this clone: Other DNA variants within this sample encode the same CDR3. The chain carries TRBV18 and TRBJ1-5, with 9 positions matching TRBD1. CDR3 length equals 15 residues. The J segment lost 1 base and the V segment lost 3 bases, leaving 1 base of the junction unmatched. Germline V CDR1 and CDR2: KGHSH, LQKENI. The CDR3 sequence: CASSPTGGSNQPQHF. The CDR3 DNA reads as TGTGCCAGCTCACCCACAGGGGGCAGCAATCAGCCCCAGCATTTT.

J is TRBJ2-4 and V is TRBV29-1, with TRBD1 identical over 8 bases. This CDR3 has 17 residues. Losses at the gene ends were 5 bases for V and 0 bases for J; bases not matched to a gene: 12. Germline lookup yields CDR1 SQVTM and CDR2 ANQGSEA. This CDR3 is CSVHRAGTGLAKNIQYF. CDR3 sequence (DNA): TGCAGCGTTCACCGGGCAGGGACAGGTCTAGCCAAAAACATTCAGTACTTC. Together with reference TRBV29-1 and TRBJ2-4, the CDR3 gives the full variable domain: SAVISQKPSRDICQRGTSLTIQCQVDSQVTMMFWYRQQPGQSLTLIATANQGSEATYESGFVIDKFPISRPNLTFSTLTVSNMSPEDSSIYLCSVHRAGTGLAKNIQYFGAGTRLSVL.